The 20 T cell receptor beta chains presented below share a single source sample, sequenced in a study of CD8 T cells in Susac syndrome. RNA totalling roughly 0.5 to 1 ug underwent reverse transcription with random hexamers. TCRdb re-called the immunoSEQ multiplex PCR reads through MiXCR, storing one row per CDR3 protein. The sample shows about 300,000 distinct CDR3 sequences, 70% to 90% of them seen only once. Specimen: CD8+ T cells from PBMCs. Every receptor here comes from a human donor with multiple sclerosis.

The chain has TRBV29-1 and TRBJ2-7; D ambiguous. V gave up 0 bases and J gave up 2 bases, with 8 bases separating them. The CDR3 has 13 residues. Germline CDR1 SQVTM, CDR2 ANQGSEA. CDR3 DNA: TGCAGCGTTGAAGAGGGCTCTCCCTACGAGCAGTACTTC. Protein product: CSVEEGSPYEQYF.

The rearrangement uses TRBV5-1 and TRBJ2-3; D possibly uses TRBD1 or TRBD2 (6 bases each). Trimming removed 0 bases at V and 2 bases at J, with 10 bases between. Germline CDR1 SGHRS, CDR2 YFSETQ. This CDR3 is built from 15 residues. The CDR3 protein is CASSLVRGDTDTQYF. The CDR3 nucleotides read TGCGCCAGCAGCTTGGTAAGGGGGGACACAGATACGCAGTATTTT.

The V gene is TRBV12-3 or TRBV12-4, the J gene TRBJ2-7; 9 nucleotides align to TRBD1. V gave up 6 bases and J gave up 6 bases; unmatched junction bases: 9. There are 14 residues in the CDR3. This CDR3 is CASSPTGGGGEQYF. CDR3 DNA sequence: TGTGCCAGCAGCCCTACAGGGGGCGGAGGCGAGCAGTACTTC.

This sequence joins TRBV29-1 and TRBJ2-3; D is perhaps TRBD2 (6 bases). The CDR3 extends over 16 amino acids. The germline V gene encodes CDR1 SQVTM and CDR2 ANQGSEA. Trimming removed 4 bases from V and 2 bases from J, with 19 bases in between. The CDR3 coding sequence is TGCAGCGTTGGGGGGACTTCCTCCACACTCACAGATACGCAGTATTTT. Amino acid sequence: CSVGGTSSTLTDTQYF.

V and J are TRBV19 and TRBJ2-1, with 14 bases identical to TRBD2. V lost 6 bases and J lost 7; bases outside the gene matches: 5. This CDR3 has 15 residues. Germline-derived CDR1 and CDR2 are LNHDA and SQIVND (reference sequence). For the CDR3, the DNA is TGTGCCAGTAGCCCGGGACTAGCGGGGGCAAATGAGCAGTTCTTC. The encoded protein is CASSPGLAGANEQFF.

This sequence joins TRBV7-9 and TRBJ2-1; the D gene is possibly TRBD2 (6 bases). This CDR3 region has 15 residues. V lost 4 bases and J 3 bases, leaving 13 bases between the germline ends. In germline, CDR1 is SEHNR, CDR2 FQNEAQ (reference sequence). This chain's CDR3 is CASSSPWGDYNEQFF. The DNA of the CDR3 is TGTGCCAGCAGCTCCCCCTGGGGGGACTACAATGAGCAGTTCTTC.

The chain joins TRBV7-9 to TRBJ1-1, with TRBD1 matching over 9 bases. Germline V gives CDR1 SEHNR, CDR2 FQNEAQ (reference sequence). V trimming: 4 bases; J trimming: 6 bases; junction bases outside the gene matches: 12. The CDR3 covers 16 residues. The CDR3 DNA sequence: TGTGCCAGCAGCTCGCTTCCCGGGACAGGGTACCCTGAAGCTTTCTTT. Protein sequence: CASSSLPGTGYPEAFF.

This chain connects TRBV12-3 or TRBV12-4 to TRBJ1-1, with D perhaps TRBD1 (5 bases). V was cut by 6 bases and J by 8 bases, with 10 bases left in between. CDR3 length: 11 residues. CDR3 sequence: CASRMGPEAFF. CDR3 DNA: TGTGCCAGCAGGATGGGACCGGAAGCTTTCTTT.

V gene TRBV2 combines with J gene TRBJ2-2, with 9 positions matching TRBD1. J was trimmed by 4 bases and V by 2 bases; bases with no gene match: 5. The CDR3 sequence is 16 residues long. Germline assignment: CDR1 SNHLY and CDR2 FYNNEI. The CDR3 loop is CASSELGQGFTGELFF. The CDR3 DNA follows: TGTGCCAGCAGTGAATTGGGACAGGGCTTCACCGGGGAGCTGTTTTTT.

J is TRBJ2-3 and V is TRBV7-9; D call uncertain. In germline, CDR1 is SEHNR, CDR2 FQNEAQ (reference sequence). The length of the CDR3 is 14 residues. Trimming pared 4 bases from V and 2 bases from J, leaving 10 bases between. This CDR3 reads CASSYTANTDTQYF. As DNA, the CDR3 is TGTGCCAGCAGCTACACAGCGAACACAGATACGCAGTATTTT.

This rearrangement joins TRBV11-2 to TRBJ1-6; D call uncertain. V dropped 5 bases and J dropped 10 bases, with 15 bases sitting between them. The CDR3 has 14 amino acids. In germline, CDR1 is SGHAT, CDR2 FQNNGV. As DNA, the CDR3 is TGTGCCAGCAGCCTCCTCCCAGAGAGATCACCCCTCCACTTT. It is translated as CASSLLPERSPLHF.

V is TRBV4-3 and J is TRBJ2-7; tentatively, D is TRBD1 (6 bases). The V gene's germline CDR1 is LGHNA and CDR2 YSLEER. CDR3 length: 14 amino acids. Trimming removed 4 bases from V and 3 bases from J, with 13 bases in between. Written as DNA, the CDR3 is TGCGCCAGCAGCCTCGAGCAGGGGCGCTACGAGCAGTACTTC. This encodes CASSLEQGRYEQYF.

V and J are TRBV2 and TRBJ2-5; the D gene is possibly TRBD1 (7 bases). Trimming cost V 10 bases and J 2 bases, with 17 bases left between them. Germline V CDR1 and CDR2: SNHLY, FYNNEI. The CDR3 consists of 14 residues. This chain's CDR3 is CAKRQEGAQETQYF. CDR3 in DNA: TGTGCCAAACGACAGGAGGGGGCTCAAGAGACCCAGTACTTC.

This clonotype has just one count. The rearrangement uses TRBV20-1 and TRBJ2-1; D is perhaps TRBD2 (5 bases). V lost 6 bases and J 7 bases, leaving 10 bases between the germline ends. This CDR3 is 11 amino acids long. Per the germline V gene, CDR1 is DFQATT and CDR2 is SNEGSKA (reference sequence). CDR3 nucleotides: TGCAGTGCCCGATCGGGGAATGAGCAGTTCTTC. Translation: CSARSGNEQFF.

This chain joins TRBV4-3 and TRBJ2-7, with D maybe TRBD2 (6 bases). The CDR3 has 15 amino acids. The V end was cut by 0 bases, the J end by 4 bases, with 13 bases between. CDR1 and CDR2 (germline): LGHNA, YSLEER. As DNA, the CDR3 is TGCGCCAGCAGCCAAGACGGCCTAGCGAGTTACGAGCAGTACTTC. Its translation: CASSQDGLASYEQYF.

The genes are TRBV19 and TRBJ2-1; no reliable D call. CDR3 length equals 13 residues. Looked up from germline, CDR1 is LNHDA and CDR2 is SQIVND (reference sequence). V was cut by 8 bases and J by 4 bases, with 12 bases left in between. CDR3 protein: CASSSPQYNEQFF. The CDR3 DNA reads as TGTGCCAGTTCATCCCCACAATACAATGAGCAGTTCTTC.

The V and J genes are TRBV23-1 and TRBJ2-2; D assignment may be TRBD1 or TRBD2 (6 bases each). TRBV23-1 is sorted into the ORF group, with uncertain function. CDR3 size: 15 residues. With 2 bases removed from V and 6 bases from J, the gap between germline ends came to 13 bases. CDR3 amino acids: CASSQRCGGPGELFF. The CDR3, as DNA: TGCGCCAGCAGTCAACGCTGTGGGGGGCCCGGGGAGCTGTTTTTT.

The chain couples TRBV7-2 to TRBJ2-5; TRBD2 agrees at 11 bases. Germline V CDR1 and CDR2: SGHTA, FQGNSA. The ends lost 6 bases at V and 1 base at J; junction bases unmatched: 7. This CDR3 is built from 16 residues. In nucleotides, the CDR3 is TGTGCCAGCAGGCTACTAGCGGGGGACCGCCAAGAGACCCAGTACTTC. Amino acids: CASRLLAGDRQETQYF.

The CDR3 region is CSVQSSYEQYF. Here the CDR3 DNA reads TGCAGCGTTCAGAGTTCCTACGAGCAGTACTTC. The chain employs TRBV29-1 and TRBJ2-7; no reliable D call. CDR3 size: 11 residues. Germline loops: CDR1 SQVTM, CDR2 ANQGSEA. V was pared by 5 bases and J by 1 base, with 6 bases between.

The V and J genes are TRBV9 and TRBJ2-3; no clear D gene. The CDR3 is made up of 18 amino acids. Trimming pared 0 bases from V and 2 bases from J, leaving 19 bases between. CDR1 SGDLS and CDR2 YYNGEE come from the germline V gene. The CDR3 spells CASSVESGYGWNTDTQYF. Written as DNA, the CDR3 is TGTGCCAGCAGCGTAGAGTCCGGGTACGGTTGGAACACAGATACGCAGTATTTT.